Included here is one TCR beta chain sequence, with context. V lost 1 base and J lost 4; bases outside the gene matches: 4. The CDR3 is made up of 15 amino acids. CDR1 and CDR2 (germline): LGHNA, YSLEER. The iRepertoire nested amplicon-rescue multiplex PCR amplified TCR alpha and beta CDR3s from RNA. TCRdb re-derived calls from the multiplex PCR reads in MiXCR, one entry per CDR3 protein. Among some 180,000 distinct CDR3 sequences listed, over 25% were seen once. The record originates from a study of glioma-infiltrating T cells. Material: glioma tissue, nonneoplastic brain tissue, or PBMCs (not recorded which). The V and J genes are TRBV4-3 and TRBJ2-7, with 10 positions matching TRBD1. This sequence was found in a human donor with low-grade glioma or glioblastoma, undergoing nonglioma brain surgery, or in good health (not recorded which). CDR3 residues: CASSQARTGGYEQYF. The CDR3 DNA sequence: TGCGCCAGCAGCCAAGCCCGGACAGGGGGGTACGAGCAGTACTTC.